This paragraph reports one T cell receptor beta chain. No cognate antigen has been identified for it. Base qualities are missing; no much larger clone stands one base away. This sample was taken from a study of human T cells and chemical hapten exposure (dated by TCRdb to the early 2020s). Regarding the research as a whole: For sensitization, 2% DPC in acetone was applied to a 2 cm by 2 cm area of upper inner arm skin. Patients additionally received weekly therapeutic DPC doses to the scalp throughout the approximately 25-week study period. Patch tests used Finn chambers with 0.01% DPC on the upper back, scored after 6 days by International Contact Dermatitis Research Group standards. Most of the patients in the cohort were female, and the cohort covered alopecia areata with under or over 50% scalp involvement, alopecia totalis and alopecia universalis. Libraries were pooled for sequencing, and variation in per-sample TCR yields was attributed mainly to small differences in library volumes within the pool. The study tracked peripheral blood TCR repertoire changes in vivo during primary and secondary sensitization to the hapten diphenylcyclopropenone (DPC) in alopecia patients. Patient blood was sampled pre-sensitization (week 0) and at 2, 6 and about 24 weeks after DPC sensitization. For TCR sequencing, blood came from 25 to 35 alopecia patients at anywhere from one to four time points (pre-sensitization, 2, 6 and 24 weeks). General study outcomes and caveats: The number of TCRs above 1 in 1000 frequency did not change with DPC sensitization; there was no evidence of global repertoire structure alterations. Compared with pre-sensitization or healthy control sets, expanded TCRs formed significantly more large CDR3 similarity clusters, which is consistent with antigen-driven responses. All patients had alopecia, a presumed autoimmune disease, so their immune response might differ from that of healthy individuals. After repeated subsampling, changes were observed in the strength of the expansion versus patch-test correlation and in the threshold at which the correlation became significant. Patch test score correlated positively with the number of PT1 expanded TCRs, reaching significance at thresholds 8, 16 and 32 but not at 4.

The time point label of this sample denotes: patch test 2, 6 weeks after DPC sensitization. Interpreted using the paper, the treatment or condition label stands for: therapeutic diphenylcyclopropenone sensitization with weekly scalp DPC. At every patch-test visit, the blood draw took place before the patch test was put on. Patients were eligible if aged 18 to 70, diagnosed with alopecia and judged suitable for DPC therapy, and pregnant patients were excluded. Total RNA was extracted from unfractionated whole blood that had been collected in Tempus Blood RNA tubes. The library was made by RACE. This sample was sequenced with a NextSeq 500. During library preparation, unique molecular identifiers were attached to individual cDNA molecules so that TCRs could be counted in a quantitative, reproducible way. From each blood RNA sample, both TCR alpha and TCR beta chains were sequenced. The authors' pipeline ran thus. The median number of TCRs per sample was 95,638, ranging from roughly 23,224 to 690,600. The Decombinator software suite was used to annotate the V, J and CDR3 of the TCR reads. For PS versus PT1 abundance plots, all samples were subsampled to the same number of TCRs (28,000). TCRs were defined as expanded if absent before sensitization and observed at least eight times at the 2-week time point. Through fastp at Q25 and MiXCR, TCRdb rebuilt clones from the public reads, retaining in-frame beta chains. CDR3 protein sequences are deduplicated, and each keeps its most common genes and DNA. The V and J calls were not made by the authors but by TCRdb's processing. The sample includes 120,000 to 150,000 distinct CDR3 sequences, with 12% observed a single time. Jointly, the top ten make up approximately 1.3% of the sample.

Measured from the cysteine to the phenylalanine, the CDR3 is 14 residues long. The retained sequence is limited to the CDR3, 42 bases, with the frame set at the first base. Cut back by 2 bases and 7 bases, the V and J ends lie 12 bases apart. From a lookup of the germline V gene, CDR1 and CDR2 are KGHSH and LQKENI. The chain employs TRBV18 and TRBJ2-1; TRBD2 is possibly the D segment (6 matching bases). The starting material was whole blood, obtained in connection with sensitization to the hapten diphenylcyclopropenone (DPC). This clonotype was obtained from a woman aged 50 to 60 with alopecia areata. Some clones in this sample may be carry-over from other donors' samples. The CDR3 has the sequence CASSPMAGTNEQFF. The nucleotides are TGTGCCAGCTCACCAATGGCGGGAACTAATGAGCAGTTCTTC.